This T cell receptor (beta chain) was obtained from a study of regulatory T cells in long-lasting Graves disease. Germline lookup yields CDR1 LNHDA and CDR2 SQIVND (reference sequence). The CDR3 length is 13 residues. V lost 5 bases to trimming and J lost 3 bases, with 8 bases between them. Arm-PCR with iRepertoire HTBI primers amplified the CDR3 regions for these TCR beta libraries. TCRdb re-called the multiplex PCR reads through MiXCR, storing one row per CDR3 protein. Counted here are 400,000 to 500,000 distinct CDR3 sequences, 20% to 25% occurring once; the ten biggest clones make up about 7%. Time point meaning: persistent/refractory GD, antithyroid drugs over 5 years with positive TRAb. PBMC-extracted RNA yielded the TCR library.

This TCR was recovered from a female donor with Graves disease. The genes are TRBV19 and TRBJ1-5; D is unclear. Sequenced material: peripheral blood mononuclear cells (PBMCs), taken when the disease was refractory, from a patient treated with antithyroid drugs. In nucleotides, the CDR3 is TGTGCCAGTAGTTCTGAATTCAATCAGCCCCAGCATTTT. Amino acids: CASSSEFNQPQHF.